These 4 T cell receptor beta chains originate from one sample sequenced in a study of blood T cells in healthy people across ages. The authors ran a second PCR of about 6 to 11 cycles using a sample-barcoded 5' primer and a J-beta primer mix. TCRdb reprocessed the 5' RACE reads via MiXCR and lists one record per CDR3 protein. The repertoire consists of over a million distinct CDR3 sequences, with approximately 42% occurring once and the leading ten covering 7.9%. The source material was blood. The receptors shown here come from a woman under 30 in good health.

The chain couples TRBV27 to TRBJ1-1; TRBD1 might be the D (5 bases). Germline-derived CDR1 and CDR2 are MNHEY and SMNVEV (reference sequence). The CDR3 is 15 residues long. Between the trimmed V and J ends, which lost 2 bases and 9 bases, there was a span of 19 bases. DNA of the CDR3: TGTGCCAGCAGTTTAGCCCAGGGTTCGGGGACTCAAGCTTTCTTT. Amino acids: CASSLAQGSGTQAFF.

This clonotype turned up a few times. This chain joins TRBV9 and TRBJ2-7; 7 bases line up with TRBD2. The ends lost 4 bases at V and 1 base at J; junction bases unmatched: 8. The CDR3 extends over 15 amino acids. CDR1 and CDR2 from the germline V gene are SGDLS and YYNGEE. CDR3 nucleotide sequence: TGTGCCAGCAGCCCGCGGGGGATGGGGTCCTACGAGCAGTACTTC. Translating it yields CASSPRGMGSYEQYF.

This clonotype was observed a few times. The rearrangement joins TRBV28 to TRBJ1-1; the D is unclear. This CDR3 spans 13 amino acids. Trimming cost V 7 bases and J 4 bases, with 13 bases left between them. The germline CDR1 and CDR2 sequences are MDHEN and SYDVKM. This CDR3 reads CASIPPVGTEAFF. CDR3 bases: TGTGCCAGCATTCCGCCCGTGGGCACTGAAGCTTTCTTT.

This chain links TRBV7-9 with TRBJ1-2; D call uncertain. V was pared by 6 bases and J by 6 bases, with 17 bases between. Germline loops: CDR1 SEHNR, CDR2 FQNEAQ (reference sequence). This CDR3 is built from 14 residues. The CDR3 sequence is CASSRNLVTDGYTF. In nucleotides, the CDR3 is TGTGCCAGCAGTCGGAACCTCGTAACGGATGGCTACACCTTC.